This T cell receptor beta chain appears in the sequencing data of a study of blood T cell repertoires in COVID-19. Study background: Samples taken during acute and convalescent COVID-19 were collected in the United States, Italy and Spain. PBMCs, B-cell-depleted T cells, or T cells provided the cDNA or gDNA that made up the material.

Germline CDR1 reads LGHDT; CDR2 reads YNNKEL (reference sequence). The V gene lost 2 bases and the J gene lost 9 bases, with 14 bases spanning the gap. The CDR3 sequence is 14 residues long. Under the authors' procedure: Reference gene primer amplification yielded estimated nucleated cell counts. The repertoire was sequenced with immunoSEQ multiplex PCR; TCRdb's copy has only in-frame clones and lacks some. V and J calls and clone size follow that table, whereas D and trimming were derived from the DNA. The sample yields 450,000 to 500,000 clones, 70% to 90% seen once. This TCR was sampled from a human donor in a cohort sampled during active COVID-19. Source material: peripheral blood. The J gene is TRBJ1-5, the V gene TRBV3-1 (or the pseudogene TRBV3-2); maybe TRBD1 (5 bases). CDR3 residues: CASSQTTEGLPQHF. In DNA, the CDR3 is TGTGCCAGCAGCCAAACCACTGAGGGACTGCCCCAGCATTTT.